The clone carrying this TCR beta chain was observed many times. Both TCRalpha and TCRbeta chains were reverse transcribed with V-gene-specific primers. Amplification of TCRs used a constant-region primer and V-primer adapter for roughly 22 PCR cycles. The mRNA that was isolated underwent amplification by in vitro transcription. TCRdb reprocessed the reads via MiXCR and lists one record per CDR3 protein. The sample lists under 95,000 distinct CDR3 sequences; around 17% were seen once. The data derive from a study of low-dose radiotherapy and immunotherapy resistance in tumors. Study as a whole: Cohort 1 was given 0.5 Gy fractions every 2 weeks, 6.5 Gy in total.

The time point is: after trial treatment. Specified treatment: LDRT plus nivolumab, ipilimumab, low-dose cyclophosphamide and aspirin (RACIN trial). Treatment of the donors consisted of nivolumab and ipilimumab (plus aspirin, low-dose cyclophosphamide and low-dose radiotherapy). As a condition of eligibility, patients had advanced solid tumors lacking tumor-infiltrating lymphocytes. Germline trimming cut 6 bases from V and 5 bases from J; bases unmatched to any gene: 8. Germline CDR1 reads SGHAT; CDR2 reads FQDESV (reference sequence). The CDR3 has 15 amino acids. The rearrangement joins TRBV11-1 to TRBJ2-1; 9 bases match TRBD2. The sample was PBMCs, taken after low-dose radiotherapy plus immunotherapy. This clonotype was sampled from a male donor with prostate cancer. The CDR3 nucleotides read TGTGCCAGCAGGCGCTGGACTAGCGAAAACAATGAGCAGTTCTTC. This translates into CASRRWTSENNEQFF.